Each of the 7 T cell receptor beta chains below was sequenced from the same sample in a study of T cells in Graves' hyperthyroidism and ophthalmopathy. Amplification yielded TCR beta CDR3 regions, with RNA transcripts as the source. First-round RT-PCR targeting the TCR CDR3 was performed with the HTBI primer set. One entry per CDR3 protein, called by TCRdb with MiXCR from the multiplex PCR reads. Of hundreds of thousands of distinct CDR3 sequences in the sample, about 22% were seen once. Sequenced material: blood. Every receptor here comes from a woman in her seventies with Graves' ophthalmopathy.

The V call is TRBV7-3, the J call TRBJ2-7; 10 bases match TRBD1. Germline CDR1 is SGHTA and CDR2 is FQGTGA. CDR3 length: 15 amino acids. V lost 5 bases to trimming and J lost 2 bases; unmatched junction nucleotides: 6. DNA for the CDR3: TGTGCCAGCAGCCGCGGGACAGGGGTCACCTACGAGCAGTACTTC. Translation: CASSRGTGVTYEQYF. The full variable domain, with the rest looked up from reference TRBV7-3 and TRBJ2-7, is GAGVSQTPSNKVTEKGKYVELRCDPISGHTALYWYRQSLGQGPEFLIYFQGTGAADDSGLPNDRFFAVRPEGSVSTLKIQRTERGDSAVYLCASSRGTGVTYEQYFGPGTRLTVT.

This clonotype has a handful of counts. V gene TRBV7-8 combines with J gene TRBJ1-2; the D gene is possibly TRBD1 (5 bases). V dropped 5 bases and J dropped 6 bases, with 19 bases sitting between them. The CDR3 length is 15 residues. Germline CDR1 and CDR2: SGHVS and FQNEAQ. The CDR3 region has the DNA TGTGCCAGCAGCGGCCCCGGGGGAGGGGCCGATGGCTACACCTTC. This sequence encodes CASSGPGGGADGYTF.

This clonotype appeared a few times. The CDR3 reads CSVPRVGFYGYTF. DNA of the CDR3: TGCAGCGTCCCACGAGTAGGGTTCTATGGCTACACCTTC. V gene TRBV29-1 combines with J gene TRBJ1-2; D gene ambiguous. Germline lookup yields CDR1 SQVTM and CDR2 ANQGSEA. The CDR3 extends over 13 amino acids. Between the trimmed V and J ends, which lost 6 bases and 4 bases, there was a span of 15 bases.

Comments on this clonotype: A much larger clone is a single base away; this may be a read error. The chain is built from TRBV6-9 and TRBJ1-1, with unresolved D. This CDR3 is built from 13 residues. Germline V gene lookup returns CDR1 MNHGY and CDR2 SVAAGI. As DNA, the CDR3 is TGTGCCAGCAGTTTTAGGACGAACACTGAAGCTTCCTTT. Translating it yields CASSFRTNTEASF.

In the case of this clonotype: A junction boundary mismatches the germline segment, possibly from a read error. The CDR3 DNA sequence: TGTGCCAGCAGCCACCCCCCCACATATACGCAGTATTTT. Protein sequence: CASSHPPTYTQYF. The chain employs TRBV11-1 and TRBJ2-3; D remains ambiguous. The germline V gene has CDR1 SGHAT and CDR2 FQDESV (reference sequence). CDR3 length: 13 amino acids.

Only a few counts were recorded for this clonotype. The chain recombines TRBV10-1 with TRBJ1-4, with D unclear. This CDR3 has 16 residues. Trimming shortened V by 7 bases and J by 2 bases, and 17 bases separated the two germline ends. Per the germline V gene, CDR1 is WNHNN and CDR2 is SYGVQD (reference sequence). The CDR3 DNA is TGCGCCAGCACGCCGGTGGAGGATAAGACTAATGAAAAACTGTTTTTT. Translation gives CASTPVEDKTNEKLFF.

This clonotype was counted at least ten times. The chain couples TRBV27 to TRBJ1-1, with unresolved D. Per germline, CDR1 MNHEY and CDR2 SMNVEV (reference sequence). V lost 0 bases and J lost 0, with 14 bases in between. The CDR3 runs to 17 residues. The CDR3 DNA reads TGTGCCAGCAGTTTATCCCGGCACGGCCAACTGAACACTGAAGCTTTCTTT. Its translation: CASSLSRHGQLNTEAFF.